Below, 14 T cell receptor beta chains from the same sample are listed, as sequenced in a study of shared clonotypes between healthy human individuals (TCRdb year 2020). Library method: the immunoSEQ multiplex PCR assay. The source is immuneACCESS, and TCRdb retained only in-frame sequences with V and J called. Part of the clones is not carried over; for the studies checked, unresolved V genes explain less than half of this, and the remainder is unexplained. Within this sample are under 1,100,000 clones, with about 77% of them counted one time only. The ten largest clones take up around 1.4% of the sample. The sample was memory CD4+ T cells sorted from blood. The cell subset or site label on this specimen signifies: CD45RA-negative fraction. These receptors all come from a man younger than 35 in good health.

The chain is built from TRBV7-2 and TRBJ2-2, with D perhaps matching TRBD2 (6 bases). The CDR3 runs to 15 residues. The V gene's germline CDR1 is SGHTA and CDR2 FQGNSA. V was cut by 5 bases and J by 3 bases, with 13 bases left in between. CDR3 sequence reads: CASSLVAGYTGELFF. In DNA, the CDR3 is TGTGCCAGCAGCCTAGTTGCGGGATACACCGGGGAGCTGTTTTTT.

The J gene is TRBJ2-3, the V gene TRBV10-1, with 10 nucleotides matching TRBD2. The V gene's germline CDR1 is WNHNN and CDR2 SYGVQD (reference sequence). The CDR3 sequence is 16 residues long. Trimming at V came to 0 bases and at J to 6 bases, leaving 6 bases not matched to a gene. Here the CDR3 DNA reads TGCGCCAGCAGTGAGTCGAAAGCGGGGGGGGGCGATACGCAGTATTTT. Residues: CASSESKAGGGDTQYF.

This chain uses TRBV6-6 with TRBJ2-3; D call uncertain. Trimming took 4 bases from V and 4 from J, leaving 6 bases between them. Germline values: CDR1 MNHNY, CDR2 SVGAGI (reference sequence). The CDR3 spans 12 residues. The DNA of the CDR3 is TGTGCCAGCAGTTCGAGGCCAGATACGCAGTATTTT. Protein product: CASSSRPDTQYF.

The chain combines TRBV9 with TRBJ2-3, with 7 positions matching TRBD2. Trimming cost V 1 base and J 6 bases; bases outside gene matches: 8. CDR1 is SGDLS and CDR2 is YYNGEE in the germline V gene. CDR3 size: 15 residues. The CDR3 DNA reads TGTGCCAGCAGCGTACTAGCGGCCGGATCGGATACGCAGTATTTT. Its translation is CASSVLAAGSDTQYF.

The genes are TRBV10-2 and TRBJ2-3; D is unclear. Germline loops: CDR1 WSHSY, CDR2 SAAADI. The ends were cut back, 7 bases at V and 3 bases at J, with 8 bases in the middle. There are 12 residues in the CDR3. This chain's CDR3 is CASKVGTDTQYF. As DNA, the CDR3 is TGCGCCAGCAAGGTGGGGACAGATACGCAGTATTTT.

The chain recombines TRBV5-4 with TRBJ2-3, with a tentative D call TRBD1 (5 bases). The V gene's germline CDR1 is SGHNT and CDR2 YYREEE (reference sequence). This CDR3 spans 14 amino acids. V was pared by 1 base and J by 6 bases, with 12 bases between. For the CDR3, the DNA is TGTGCCAGCAGCTTGAAGGGGATTCTGGATACGCAGTATTTT. Amino acids: CASSLKGILDTQYF.

The chain uses TRBV5-5 and TRBJ2-7, with D perhaps matching TRBD1 (7 bases). The CDR3 runs to 14 residues. Germline CDR1 SGHKS, CDR2 YYEKEE (reference sequence). V lost 4 bases to trimming and J lost 3 bases, with 14 bases between them. The CDR3 reads CASSPRDSHYEQYF. CDR3 in DNA: TGTGCCAGCAGCCCGCGGGACAGCCACTACGAGCAGTACTTC.

A few counts support this clone. The rearrangement links TRBV6-1 to TRBJ1-3, with a weak D call TRBD1 (5 bases). CDR1 and CDR2 from the germline V gene are MNHNS and SASEGT. The CDR3 totals 14 residues. The V end lost 7 bases, the J end lost 4 bases, and 14 bases lay between the germline ends. CDR3 coding DNA: TGTGCCAGCATTGTACGGGACGGAGGAAACACCATATATTTT. Protein: CASIVRDGGNTIYF.

V and J are TRBV27 and TRBJ1-4; 9 bases match TRBD1. The CDR3 runs 16 residues. Looked up from germline, CDR1 is MNHEY and CDR2 is SMNVEV (reference sequence). V gave up 5 bases and J gave up 4 bases; unmatched junction bases: 8. CDR3 bases: TGTGCCAGCAGTCGGGGGAACAGGGGGCTTAATGAAAAACTGTTTTTT. Residues: CASSRGNRGLNEKLFF.

The rearrangement links TRBV10-3 to TRBJ1-2; no definite D call. The CDR3 covers 11 residues. V shed 5 bases and J shed 5 bases, with 6 bases lying between them. CDR1 and CDR2 from the germline V gene are ENHRY and SYGVKD. The DNA for the CDR3 is TGTGCCATCAGTCTCGATTATGGCTACACCTTC. Protein: CAISLDYGYTF.

The gene calls are TRBV5-6 and TRBJ1-2, with TRBD1 identical over 9 bases. The V and J ends lost 6 bases and 5 bases, in that order; junction bases with no gene match: 17. The germline V gene has CDR1 SGHDT and CDR2 YYEEEE. The CDR3 runs to 17 residues. The chain's CDR3 is CASTAYRDRADIYGYTF. CDR3 coding DNA: TGTGCCAGCACCGCGTACCGGGACAGGGCTGACATTTATGGCTACACCTTC.

This chain uses TRBV11-3 with TRBJ2-1; the D is unclear. Trimming took 2 bases from V and 9 from J, leaving 5 bases between them. Per the germline V gene, CDR1 is SGHNT and CDR2 is YENEEA. The CDR3 sequence is 11 residues long. The CDR3 protein is CASSLKSEQFF. In nucleotides, the CDR3 is TGTGCCAGCAGCTTAAAAAGTGAGCAGTTCTTC.

The J gene is TRBJ2-1, the V gene TRBV9, with D unclear. Trimming removed 4 bases at V and 0 bases at J, with 5 bases between. Germline assignment: CDR1 SGDLS and CDR2 YYNGEE. The CDR3 spans 13 residues. The CDR3 coding sequence is TGTGCCAGCAGCCTTAACTCCTACAATGAGCAGTTCTTC. Its protein is CASSLNSYNEQFF.

This clone was seen only a few times. The genes are TRBV6-5 and TRBJ1-6; TRBD1 matches 9 bases. The CDR3 runs 15 residues. Germline lookup yields CDR1 MNHEY and CDR2 SVGAGI. The ends lost 1 base at V and 13 bases at J; junction bases unmatched: 8. Here the CDR3 DNA reads TGTGCCAGCAGTTACTATGGGACAGGGAGATCCCCCCTCCACTTT. Its protein product is CASSYYGTGRSPLHF.